The TCR beta chain described here comes from a study of shared clonotypes between healthy human individuals. The wider study: Samples came from a couple of female and a few male donors aged 18 to 49.

Unsorted PBMC samples were amplified in replicate PCRs containing about 300 ng DNA, about 30,000 T cell genomes. Profiled with immunoSEQ multiplex PCR; TCRdb holds only in-frame clones, not every one. The repertoire has 400,000 to 600,000 clones, over 75% of them found once; the top ten carry around 13%. The TCR originated in a woman in her forties in good health. Some clones in this sample may be carry-over from other donors' samples. Specimen: PBMCs.

The CDR3 is CASSFGTGEYEQYF. In DNA form, the CDR3 reads TGCGCCAGCAGCTTCGGGACAGGGGAGTACGAGCAGTACTTC. This chain connects TRBV5-1 to TRBJ2-7; 10 bases map to TRBD1. CDR1 and CDR2 (germline): SGHRS, YFSETQ. This CDR3 has 14 amino acids. J lost 4 bases, V lost 2 bases, and 3 bases had no gene match.